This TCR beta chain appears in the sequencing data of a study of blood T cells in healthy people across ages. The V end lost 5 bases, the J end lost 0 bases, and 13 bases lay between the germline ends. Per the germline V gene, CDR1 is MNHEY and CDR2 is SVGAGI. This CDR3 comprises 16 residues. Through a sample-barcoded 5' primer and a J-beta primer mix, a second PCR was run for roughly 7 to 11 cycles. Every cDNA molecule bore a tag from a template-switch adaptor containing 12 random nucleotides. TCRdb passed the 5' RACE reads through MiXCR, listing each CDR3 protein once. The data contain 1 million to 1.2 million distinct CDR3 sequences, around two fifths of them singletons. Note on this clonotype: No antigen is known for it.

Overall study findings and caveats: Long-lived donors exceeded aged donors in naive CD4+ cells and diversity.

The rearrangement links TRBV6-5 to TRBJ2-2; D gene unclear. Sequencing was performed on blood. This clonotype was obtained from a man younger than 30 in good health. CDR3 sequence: CASSLPADANTGELFF. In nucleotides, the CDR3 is TGTGCCAGCAGTCTCCCTGCCGACGCGAACACCGGGGAGCTGTTTTTT.